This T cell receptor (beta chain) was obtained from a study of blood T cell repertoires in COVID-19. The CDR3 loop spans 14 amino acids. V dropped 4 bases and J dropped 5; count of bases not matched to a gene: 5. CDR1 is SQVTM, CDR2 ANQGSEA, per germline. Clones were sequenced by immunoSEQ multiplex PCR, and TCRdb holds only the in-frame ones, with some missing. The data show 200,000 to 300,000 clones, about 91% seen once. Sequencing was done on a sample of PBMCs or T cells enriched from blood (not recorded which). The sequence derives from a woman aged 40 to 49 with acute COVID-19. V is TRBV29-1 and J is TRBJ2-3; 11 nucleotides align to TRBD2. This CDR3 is CSVVPSGRIDTQYF. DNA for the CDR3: TGCAGCGTTGTTCCTAGCGGGAGGATAGATACGCAGTATTTT.